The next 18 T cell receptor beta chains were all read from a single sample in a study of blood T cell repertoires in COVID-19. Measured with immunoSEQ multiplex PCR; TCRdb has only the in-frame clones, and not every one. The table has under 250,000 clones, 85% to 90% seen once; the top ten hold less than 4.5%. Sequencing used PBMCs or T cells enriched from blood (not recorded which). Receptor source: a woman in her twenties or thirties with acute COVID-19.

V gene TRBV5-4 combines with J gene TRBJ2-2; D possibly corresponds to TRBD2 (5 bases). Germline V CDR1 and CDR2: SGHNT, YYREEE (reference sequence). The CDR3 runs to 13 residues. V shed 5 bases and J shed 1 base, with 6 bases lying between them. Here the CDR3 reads CASSAGNTGELFF. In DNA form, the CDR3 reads TGTGCCAGCAGTGCGGGGAACACCGGGGAGCTGTTTTTT.

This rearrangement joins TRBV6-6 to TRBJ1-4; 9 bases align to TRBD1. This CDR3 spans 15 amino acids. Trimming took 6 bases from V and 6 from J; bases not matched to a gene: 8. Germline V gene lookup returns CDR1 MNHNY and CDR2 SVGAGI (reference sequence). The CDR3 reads CASRFTGTGYEKLFF. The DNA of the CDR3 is TGTGCCAGCAGATTTACCGGGACAGGGTATGAAAAACTGTTTTTT.

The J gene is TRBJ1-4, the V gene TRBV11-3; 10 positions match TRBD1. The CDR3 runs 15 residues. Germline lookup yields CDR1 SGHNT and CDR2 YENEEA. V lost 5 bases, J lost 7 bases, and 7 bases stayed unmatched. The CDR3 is CASSQRTGGSEKLFF. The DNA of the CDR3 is TGTGCCAGCAGCCAGCGGACAGGGGGGAGTGAAAAACTGTTTTTT.

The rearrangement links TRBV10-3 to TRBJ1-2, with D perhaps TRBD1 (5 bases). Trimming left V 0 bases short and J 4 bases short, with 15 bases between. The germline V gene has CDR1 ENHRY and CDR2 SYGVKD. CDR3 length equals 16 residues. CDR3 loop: CAISESGRVLLYGYTF. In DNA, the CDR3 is TGTGCCATCAGTGAGTCTGGCAGGGTTCTCCTCTATGGCTACACCTTC.

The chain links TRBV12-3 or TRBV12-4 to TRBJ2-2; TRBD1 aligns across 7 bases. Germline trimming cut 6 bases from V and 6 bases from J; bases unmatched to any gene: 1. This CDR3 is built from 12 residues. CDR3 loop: CASRRGPGELFF. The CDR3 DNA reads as TGTGCCAGCAGGAGGGGGCCCGGGGAGCTGTTTTTT.

The DNA of the CDR3 is TGTGCCAGCAGCAAAGATAAGGGGGCGAGTTTCAGCTATGGCTACACCTTC. Translating gives CASSKDKGASFSYGYTF. The chain is built from TRBV21-1 and TRBJ1-2; the DNA was not used to check the table's D call, TRBD1. TRBV21-1 counts as a pseudogene. The CDR3 is 17 residues long.

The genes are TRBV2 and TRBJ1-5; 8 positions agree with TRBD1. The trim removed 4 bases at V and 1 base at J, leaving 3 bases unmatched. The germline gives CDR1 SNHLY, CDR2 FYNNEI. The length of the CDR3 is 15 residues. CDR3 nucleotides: TGTGCCAGCAGTGCGGGACAGGCGAGCAATCAGCCCCAGCATTTT. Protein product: CASSAGQASNQPQHF.

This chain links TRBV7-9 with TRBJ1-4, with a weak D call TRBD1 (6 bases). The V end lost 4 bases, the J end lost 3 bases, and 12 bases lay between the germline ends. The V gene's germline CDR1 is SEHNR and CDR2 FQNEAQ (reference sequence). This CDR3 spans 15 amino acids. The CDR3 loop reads CASSSRGMPNEKLFF. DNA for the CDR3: TGTGCCAGCAGCTCCAGGGGTATGCCTAATGAAAAACTGTTTTTT.

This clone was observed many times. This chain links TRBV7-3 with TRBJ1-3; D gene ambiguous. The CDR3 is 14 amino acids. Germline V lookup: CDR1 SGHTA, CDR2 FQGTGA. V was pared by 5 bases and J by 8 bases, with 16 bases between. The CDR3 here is CASSRGSNGDTIYF. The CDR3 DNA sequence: TGTGCCAGCAGCCGAGGGTCGAACGGGGACACCATATATTTT.

The CDR3 DNA is TGCGCCAGCAGACCCCGACAGGGGGAGGATGAAGCTTTCTTT. This codes for CASRPRQGEDEAFF. The chain is built from TRBV4-1 and TRBJ1-1, with TRBD1 matching over 9 bases. Germline lookup yields CDR1 MGHRA and CDR2 YSYEKL. This CDR3 is built from 14 residues. V was clipped by 6 bases and J by 7 bases; unmatched bases: 9.

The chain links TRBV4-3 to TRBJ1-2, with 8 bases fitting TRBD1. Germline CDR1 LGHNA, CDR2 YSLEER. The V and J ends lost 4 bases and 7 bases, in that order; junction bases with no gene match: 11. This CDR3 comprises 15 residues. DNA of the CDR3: TGCGCCAGCAGCCCCGGATTGGACAGGGTGTTTGGCTACACCTTC. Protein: CASSPGLDRVFGYTF.

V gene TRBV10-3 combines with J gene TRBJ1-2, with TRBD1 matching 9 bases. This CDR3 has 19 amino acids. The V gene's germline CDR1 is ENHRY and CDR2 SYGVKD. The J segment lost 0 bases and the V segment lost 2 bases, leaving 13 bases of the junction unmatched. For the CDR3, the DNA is TGTGCCATCAGTGAGGGGGAAGGACAGGGGCTGGTCACTAACTATGGCTACACCTTC. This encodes CAISEGEGQGLVTNYGYTF.

The DNA of the CDR3 is TGTGCCAGTAGTATCAGGGGGCGAACTGAAGCTTTCTTT. As protein: CASSIRGRTEAFF. The chain is built from TRBV19 and TRBJ1-1; TRBD1 matches at 8 bases. Trimming removed 3 bases from V and 5 bases from J; junction bases left unmatched: 2. Germline lookup yields CDR1 LNHDA and CDR2 SQIVND (reference sequence). The CDR3 sequence is 13 residues long. Full variable domain (remainder filled in from reference TRBV19 and TRBJ1-1): DGGITQSPKYLFRKEGQNVTLSCEQNLNHDAMYWYRQDPGQGLRLIYYSQIVNDFQKGDIAEGYSVSREKKESFPLTVTSAQKNPTAFYLCASSIRGRTEAFFGQGTRLTVV.

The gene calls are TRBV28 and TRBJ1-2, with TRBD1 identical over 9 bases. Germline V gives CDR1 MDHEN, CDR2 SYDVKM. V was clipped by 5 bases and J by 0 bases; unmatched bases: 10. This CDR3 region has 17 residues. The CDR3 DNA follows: TGTGCCAGCAGTCTACGGGACAGGGCGTTAGCTAACTATGGCTACACCTTC. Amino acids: CASSLRDRALANYGYTF.

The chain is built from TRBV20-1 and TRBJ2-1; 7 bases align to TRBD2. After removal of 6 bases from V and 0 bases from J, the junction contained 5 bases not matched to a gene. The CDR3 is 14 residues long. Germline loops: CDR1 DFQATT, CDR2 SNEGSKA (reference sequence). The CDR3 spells CSASSGGSYNEQFF. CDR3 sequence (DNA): TGCAGTGCAAGTTCGGGGGGCTCCTACAATGAGCAGTTCTTC.

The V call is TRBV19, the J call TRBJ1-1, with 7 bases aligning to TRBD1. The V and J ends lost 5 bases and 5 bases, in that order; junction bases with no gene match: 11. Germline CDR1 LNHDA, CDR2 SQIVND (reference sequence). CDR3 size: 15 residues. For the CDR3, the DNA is TGTGCCAGTAGTGAGGACTACAGGGGTATGACTGAAGCTTTCTTT. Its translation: CASSEDYRGMTEAFF.

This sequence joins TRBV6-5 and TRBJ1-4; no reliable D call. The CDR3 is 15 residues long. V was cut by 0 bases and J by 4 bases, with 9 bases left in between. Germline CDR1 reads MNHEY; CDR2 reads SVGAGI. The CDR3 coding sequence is TGTGCCAGCAGTTACTCACCCAGGATTAATGAAAAACTGTTTTTT. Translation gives CASSYSPRINEKLFF.

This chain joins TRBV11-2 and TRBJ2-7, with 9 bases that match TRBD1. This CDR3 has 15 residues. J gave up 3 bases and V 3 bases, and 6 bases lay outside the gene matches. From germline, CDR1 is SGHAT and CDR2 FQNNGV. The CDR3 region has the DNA TGTGCCAGCAGCTTTGGGCCGGACAGGGGCTACGAGCAGTACTTC. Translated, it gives CASSFGPDRGYEQYF.